This TCR beta chain was sequenced during a study of blood T cells in healthy people across ages. This clonotype showed up just once. The use of a sample-barcoded 5' primer and a J-beta primer mix characterized a second PCR of 7 to 11 cycles. TCRdb re-called the 5' RACE reads through MiXCR, storing one row per CDR3 protein. The sample records 600,000 or so distinct CDR3 sequences, about 30% being singletons. The V and J ends lost 11 bases and 3 bases respectively, with 19 bases between them. Germline loops: CDR1 LNHDA, CDR2 SQIVND (reference sequence). The CDR3 has 14 residues. The TCR sequence derives from a woman over 75 in good health. Sequencing input: blood. The chain recombines TRBV19 with TRBJ1-2, with a weak D call TRBD1 (6 bases). Written as DNA, the CDR3 is TGTGCCGGCAACCTCTCGGCAGGGGACTATGGCTACACCTTC. This sequence encodes CAGNLSAGDYGYTF.